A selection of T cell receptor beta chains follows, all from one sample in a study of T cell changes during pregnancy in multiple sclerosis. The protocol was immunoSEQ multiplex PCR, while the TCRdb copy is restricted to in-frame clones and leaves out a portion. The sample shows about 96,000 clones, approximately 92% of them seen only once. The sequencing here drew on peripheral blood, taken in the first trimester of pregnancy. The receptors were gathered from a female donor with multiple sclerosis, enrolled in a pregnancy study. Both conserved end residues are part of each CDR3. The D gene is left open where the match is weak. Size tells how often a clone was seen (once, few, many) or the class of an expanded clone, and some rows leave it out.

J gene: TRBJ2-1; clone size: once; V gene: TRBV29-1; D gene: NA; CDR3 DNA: TGCAGCGTGACCCCGCTTAAACAGGGCCTAAGCTCCTACAATGAGCAGTTCTTC; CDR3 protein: CSVTPLKQGLSSYNEQFF
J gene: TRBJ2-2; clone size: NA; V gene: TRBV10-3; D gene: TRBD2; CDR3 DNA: TGTGCCATCAAGGCTAGCGGAACGAACACCGGGGAGCTGTTTTTT; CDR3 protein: CAIKASGTNTGELFF
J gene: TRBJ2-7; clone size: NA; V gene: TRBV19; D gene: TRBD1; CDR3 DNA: TGTGCCAGTAGCATCCGCGGGACAGGGGTGATCGAGCAGTACTTC; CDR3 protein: CASSIRGTGVIEQYF
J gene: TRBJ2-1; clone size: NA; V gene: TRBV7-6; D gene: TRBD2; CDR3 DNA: TGTGCCAGCAGCTTAGATTGGGTAGCGGGAGGCAATGAGCAGTTCTTC; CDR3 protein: CASSLDWVAGGNEQFF
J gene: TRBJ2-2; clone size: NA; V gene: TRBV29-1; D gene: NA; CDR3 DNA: TGCAGCGTTACTACCTTGAACACCGGGGAGCTGTTTTTT; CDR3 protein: CSVTTLNTGELFF
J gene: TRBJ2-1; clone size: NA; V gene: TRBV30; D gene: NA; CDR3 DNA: TGTGCCTGGACGCCCGTCAGCTACAATGAGCAGTTCTTC; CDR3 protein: CAWTPVSYNEQFF
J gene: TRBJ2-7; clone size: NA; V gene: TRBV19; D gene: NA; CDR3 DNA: TGTGCCAGTAGTATAGAAGGCACAGGTCAGCCCTACGAGCAGTACTTC; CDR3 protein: CASSIEGTGQPYEQYF
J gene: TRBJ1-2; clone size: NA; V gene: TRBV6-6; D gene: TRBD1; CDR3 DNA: TGTGCCAGCAGCGACAGGGGTCAGCTAAATGGCTACACCTTC; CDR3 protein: CASSDRGQLNGYTF
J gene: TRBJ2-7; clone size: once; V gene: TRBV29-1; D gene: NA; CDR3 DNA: TGCAGCGTTCCGGACAAGTACGAGCAGTACTTC; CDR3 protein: CSVPDKYEQYF
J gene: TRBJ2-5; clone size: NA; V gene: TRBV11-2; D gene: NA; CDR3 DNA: TGTGCCAGCAGCCCATCTGGCCCGGGGGAGACCCAGTACTTC; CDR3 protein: CASSPSGPGETQYF
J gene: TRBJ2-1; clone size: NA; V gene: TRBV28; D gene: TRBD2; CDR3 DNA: TGTGCCAGCAGTTTAGAATTAGGGCTAGCGGGAGCCAATGAGCAGTTCTTC; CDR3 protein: CASSLELGLAGANEQFF
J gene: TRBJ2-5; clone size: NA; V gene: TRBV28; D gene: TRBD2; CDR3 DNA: TGTGCCAGCAGTTTCCCCTCGGGGGGAAAGACCCAGTACTTC; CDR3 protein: CASSFPSGGKTQYF
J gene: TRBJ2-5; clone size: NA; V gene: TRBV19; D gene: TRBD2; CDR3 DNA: TGTGCCAGTAGTGCCACTAGCGGGAGGGGCCCGAGGTGGACCCAGTACTTC; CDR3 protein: CASSATSGRGPRWTQYF
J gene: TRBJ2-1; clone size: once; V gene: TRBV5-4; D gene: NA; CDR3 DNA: TGTGCCAGCAGCTTGGCCCACCCGGGCTCCTACAATGAGCAGTTCTTC; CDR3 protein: CASSLAHPGSYNEQFF
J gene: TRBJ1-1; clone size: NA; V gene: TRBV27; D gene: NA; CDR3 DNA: TGTGCCAGCAGATTGGGAGGGGACACTGAAGCTTTCTTT; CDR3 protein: CASRLGGDTEAFF
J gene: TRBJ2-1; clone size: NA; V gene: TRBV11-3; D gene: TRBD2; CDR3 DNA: TGTGCCAGCAGCTCCATCGGGACTAGCGGGACGAATGAGCAGTTCTTC; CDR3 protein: CASSSIGTSGTNEQFF
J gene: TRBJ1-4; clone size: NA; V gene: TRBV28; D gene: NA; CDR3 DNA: TGTGCCAGCAGTTTTGTGGCCGGCGGGGGGGAAAAACTGTTTTTT; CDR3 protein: CASSFVAGGGEKLFF
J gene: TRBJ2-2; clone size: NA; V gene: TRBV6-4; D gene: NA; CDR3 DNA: TGTGCCAGCAGTGAAGATAGCGACACCGGGGAGCTGTTTTTT; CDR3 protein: CASSEDSDTGELFF
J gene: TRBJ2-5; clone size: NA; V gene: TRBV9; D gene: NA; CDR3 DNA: TGTGCCAGCAGCCAAACAGGGTCTGCAGAGACCCAGTACTTC; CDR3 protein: CASSQTGSAETQYF
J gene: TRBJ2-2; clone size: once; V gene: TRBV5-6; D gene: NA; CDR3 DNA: TGTGCCAGCAGCTTGCGAGGGGGAAACACCGGGGAGCTGTTTTTT; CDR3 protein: CASSLRGGNTGELFF
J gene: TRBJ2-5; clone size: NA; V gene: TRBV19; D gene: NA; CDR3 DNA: TGTGCCAGTAGTATAGATCACGCGAGCGGGTCGTACCAAGAGACCCAGTACTTC; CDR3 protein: CASSIDHASGSYQETQYF
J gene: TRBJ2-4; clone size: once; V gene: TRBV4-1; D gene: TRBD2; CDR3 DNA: TGCGCCAGCAGCCAACTGCTAGCGGGAGGATCCAAAAACATTCAGTACTTC; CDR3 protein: CASSQLLAGGSKNIQYF
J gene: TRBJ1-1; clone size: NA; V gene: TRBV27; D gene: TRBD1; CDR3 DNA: TGTGCCAGCAGTTTGGACAGGGCCTCTGAAGCTTTCTTT; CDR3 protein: CASSLDRASEAFF
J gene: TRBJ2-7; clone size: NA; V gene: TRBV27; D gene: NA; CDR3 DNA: TGTGCCAGCAGTTTTCTGGCAGGGGGAGGGCAGTACTTC; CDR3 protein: CASSFLAGGGQYF